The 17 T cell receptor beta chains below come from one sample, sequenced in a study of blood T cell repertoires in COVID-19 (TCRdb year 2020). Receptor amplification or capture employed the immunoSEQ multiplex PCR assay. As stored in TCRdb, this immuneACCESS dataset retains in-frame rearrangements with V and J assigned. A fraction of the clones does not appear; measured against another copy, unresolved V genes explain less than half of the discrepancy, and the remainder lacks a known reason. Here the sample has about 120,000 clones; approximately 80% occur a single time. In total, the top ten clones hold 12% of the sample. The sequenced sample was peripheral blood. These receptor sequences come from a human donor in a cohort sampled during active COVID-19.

The CDR3 DNA is TGTGCCAGCGCGGGACTGTTTAATGAAAAACTGTTTTTT. Translation: CASAGLFNEKLFF. The V call is TRBV2, the J call TRBJ1-4, with D possibly matching TRBD1 (5 bases). V dropped 8 bases and J dropped 4 bases, with 11 bases sitting between them. Looked up from germline, CDR1 is SNHLY and CDR2 is FYNNEI. The CDR3 has 13 residues. The complete variable domain, with remaining parts taken from reference TRBV2 and TRBJ1-4, reads EPEVTQTPSHQVTQMGQEVILRCVPISNHLYFYWYRQILGQKVEFLVSFYNNEISEKSEIFDDQFSVERPDGSNFTLKIRSTKLEDSAMYFCASAGLFNEKLFFGSGTQLSVL.

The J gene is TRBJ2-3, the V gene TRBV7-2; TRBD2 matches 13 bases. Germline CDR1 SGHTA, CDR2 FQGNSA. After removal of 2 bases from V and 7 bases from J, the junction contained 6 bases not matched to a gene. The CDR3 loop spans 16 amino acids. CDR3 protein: CASSLTLAGGVNTQYF. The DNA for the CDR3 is TGTGCCAGCAGCTTAACACTAGCGGGGGGGGTCAATACGCAGTATTTT.

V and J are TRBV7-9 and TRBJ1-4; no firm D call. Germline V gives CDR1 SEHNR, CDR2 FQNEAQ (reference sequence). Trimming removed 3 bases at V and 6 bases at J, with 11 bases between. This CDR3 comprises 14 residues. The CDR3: CASSLGSVDEKLFF. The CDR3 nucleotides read TGTGCCAGCAGCTTGGGGAGTGTGGATGAAAAACTGTTTTTT.

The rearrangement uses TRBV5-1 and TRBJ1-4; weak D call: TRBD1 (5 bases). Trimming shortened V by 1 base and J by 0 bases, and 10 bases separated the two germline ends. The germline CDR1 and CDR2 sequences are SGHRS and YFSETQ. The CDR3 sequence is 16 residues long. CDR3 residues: CASSLRPRATNEKLFF. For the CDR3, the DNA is TGCGCCAGCAGCTTGAGGCCCAGGGCAACTAATGAAAAACTGTTTTTT. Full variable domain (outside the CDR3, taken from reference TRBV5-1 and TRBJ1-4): KAGVTQTPRYLIKTRGQQVTLSCSPISGHRSVSWYQQTPGQGLQFLFEYFSETQRNKGNFPGRFSGRQFSNSRSEMNVSTLELGDSALYLCASSLRPRATNEKLFFGSGTQLSVL.

This CDR3 reads CASSQDDRPSYEQYF. CDR3 nucleotides: TGCGCCAGCAGCCAAGATGACAGGCCCTCCTACGAGCAGTACTTC. The rearrangement uses TRBV4-1 and TRBJ2-7, with D possibly matching TRBD1 (6 bases). The CDR3 is 15 amino acids. In germline, CDR1 is MGHRA, CDR2 YSYEKL. The ends were cut back, 0 bases at V and 0 bases at J, with 9 bases in the middle.

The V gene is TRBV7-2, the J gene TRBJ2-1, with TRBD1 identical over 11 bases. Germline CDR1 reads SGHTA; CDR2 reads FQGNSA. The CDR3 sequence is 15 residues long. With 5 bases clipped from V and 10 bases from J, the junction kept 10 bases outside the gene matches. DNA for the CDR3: TGTGCCAGCAGCGACCTAGGCTGGACAGGGGGCGAGCAGTTCTTC. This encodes CASSDLGWTGGEQFF.

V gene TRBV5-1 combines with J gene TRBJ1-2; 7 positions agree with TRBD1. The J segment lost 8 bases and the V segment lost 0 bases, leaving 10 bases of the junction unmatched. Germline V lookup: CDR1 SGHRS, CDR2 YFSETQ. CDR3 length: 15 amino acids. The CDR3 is CASSLAPIRDSGYTF. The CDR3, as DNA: TGCGCCAGCAGCTTGGCGCCAATCCGGGACAGCGGCTACACCTTC.

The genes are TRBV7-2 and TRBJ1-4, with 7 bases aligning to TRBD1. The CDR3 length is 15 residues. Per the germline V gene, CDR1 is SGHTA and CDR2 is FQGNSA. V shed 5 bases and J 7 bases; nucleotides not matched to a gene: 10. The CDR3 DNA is TGTGCCAGCAGCCCCCAGGCAGGGGGAGGTGAAAAACTGTTTTTT. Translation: CASSPQAGGGEKLFF.

The CDR3 bases are TGTGCCAGCAGCGACAGTCAGGGGCGAAGTGAAAAACTGTTTTTT. Its protein is CASSDSQGRSEKLFF. This chain connects TRBV7-9 to TRBJ1-4; weak D call: TRBD1 (6 bases). This CDR3 contains 15 residues. The germline gives CDR1 SEHNR, CDR2 FQNEAQ (reference sequence). V was clipped by 5 bases and J by 7 bases, with 17 bases between them.

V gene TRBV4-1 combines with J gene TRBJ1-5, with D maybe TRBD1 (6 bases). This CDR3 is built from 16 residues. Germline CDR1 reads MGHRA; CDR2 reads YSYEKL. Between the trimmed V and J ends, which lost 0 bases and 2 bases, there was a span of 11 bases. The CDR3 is CASSQDQDRGNQPQHF. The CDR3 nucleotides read TGCGCCAGCAGCCAAGACCAGGACAGAGGCAATCAGCCCCAGCATTTT.

The CDR3 sequence: CASSPLYEQYF. In DNA form, the CDR3 reads TGTGCCAGCAGCCCCTTGTACGAGCAGTACTTC. V usage is TRBV7-9 and J usage is TRBJ2-7; no clear D gene. CDR1 SEHNR and CDR2 FQNEAQ come from the germline V gene (reference sequence). V lost 5 bases and J 4 bases, leaving 6 bases between the germline ends. CDR3 size: 11 residues.

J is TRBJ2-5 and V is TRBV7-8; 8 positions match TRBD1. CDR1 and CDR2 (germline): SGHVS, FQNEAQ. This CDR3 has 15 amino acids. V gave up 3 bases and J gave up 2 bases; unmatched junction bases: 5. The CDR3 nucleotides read TGTGCCAGCAGCTTTTCAGGGGGCCTGCAAGAGACCCAGTACTTC. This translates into CASSFSGGLQETQYF.

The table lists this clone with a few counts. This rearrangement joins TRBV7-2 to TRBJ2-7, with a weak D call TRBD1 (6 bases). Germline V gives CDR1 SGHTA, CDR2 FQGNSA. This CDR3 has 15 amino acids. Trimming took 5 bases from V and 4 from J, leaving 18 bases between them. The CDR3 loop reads CASSPGASYLYEQYF. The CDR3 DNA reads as TGTGCCAGCAGCCCAGGGGCCAGTTACCTATACGAGCAGTACTTC. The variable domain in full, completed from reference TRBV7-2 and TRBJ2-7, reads GAGVSQSPSNKVTEKGKDVELRCDPISGHTALYWYRQSLGQGLEFLIYFQGNSAPDKSGLPSDRFSAERTGGSVSTLTIQRTQQEDSAVYLCASSPGASYLYEQYFGPGTRLTVT.

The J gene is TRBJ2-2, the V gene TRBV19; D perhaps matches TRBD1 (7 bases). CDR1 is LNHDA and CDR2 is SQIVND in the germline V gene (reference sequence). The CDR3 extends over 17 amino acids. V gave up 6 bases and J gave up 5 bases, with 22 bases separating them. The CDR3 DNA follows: TGTGCCAGTAGAGACAGGGTGGGGACCGCGGGAACCGGGGAGCTGTTTTTT. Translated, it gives CASRDRVGTAGTGELFF.

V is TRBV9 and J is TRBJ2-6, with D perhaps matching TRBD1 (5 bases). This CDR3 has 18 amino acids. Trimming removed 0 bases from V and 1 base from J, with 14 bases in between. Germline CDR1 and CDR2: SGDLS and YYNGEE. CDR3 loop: CASSVDPGIGSGANVLTF. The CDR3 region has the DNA TGTGCCAGCAGCGTAGACCCAGGGATAGGTTCTGGGGCCAACGTCCTGACTTTC.

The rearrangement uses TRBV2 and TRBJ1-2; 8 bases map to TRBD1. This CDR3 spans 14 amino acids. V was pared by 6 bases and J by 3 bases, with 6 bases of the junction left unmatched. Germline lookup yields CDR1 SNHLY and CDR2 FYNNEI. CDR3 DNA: TGTGCCAGCAGGCCAGGGGGCGGGGACTATGGCTACACCTTC. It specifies CASRPGGGDYGYTF.

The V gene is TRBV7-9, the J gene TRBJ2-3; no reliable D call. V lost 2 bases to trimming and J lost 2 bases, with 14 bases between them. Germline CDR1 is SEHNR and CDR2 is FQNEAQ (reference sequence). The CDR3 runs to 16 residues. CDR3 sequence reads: CASSLRTGADTDTQYF. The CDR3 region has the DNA TGTGCCAGCAGCTTAAGAACCGGAGCTGACACAGATACGCAGTATTTT.